Each of the 23 T cell receptor beta chains below was sequenced from the same sample in a study of cytomegalovirus exposure and HLA in healthy donors. With 60 Vbeta and 13 Jbeta primers, the PCR was carried out. The repertoire was sequenced with immunoSEQ multiplex PCR; TCRdb's copy has only in-frame clones and lacks some. The sample yields roughly 120,000 clones, approximately 70% seen once. Sequencing input: PBMCs. These receptors came from a man aged 25-40 years in good health and CMV-seropositive.

The table lists this clone with a few counts. This sequence joins TRBV27 and TRBJ2-3; TRBD2 aligns across 9 bases. V was pared by 2 bases and J by 7 bases, with 10 bases of the junction left unmatched. Germline V gene lookup returns CDR1 MNHEY and CDR2 SMNVEV (reference sequence). CDR3 length equals 16 residues. The CDR3 loop is CASSLTGTSSQYTQYF. CDR3 DNA: TGTGCCAGCAGTTTAACCGGGACTAGCTCACAGTATACGCAGTATTTT.

This clone has only a few counts. The V call is TRBV28, the J call TRBJ1-4, with 7 bases matching TRBD1. Germline V CDR1 and CDR2: MDHEN, SYDVKM. The CDR3 is made up of 15 amino acids. V trimming: 6 bases; J trimming: 3 bases; junction bases outside the gene matches: 7. CDR3 sequence (DNA): TGTGCCAGCAGCCAAGTACAGGGGTCTAATGAAAAACTGTTTTTT. It specifies CASSQVQGSNEKLFF. Together with reference TRBV28 and TRBJ1-4, the CDR3 gives the full variable domain: DVKVTQSSRYLVKRTGEKVFLECVQDMDHENMFWYRQDPGLGLRLIYFSYDVKMKEKGDIPEGYSVSREKKERFSLILESASTNQTSMYLCASSQVQGSNEKLFFGSGTQLSVL.

The V gene is TRBV5-6, the J gene TRBJ2-3, with D uncertain. This CDR3 spans 12 amino acids. Germline CDR1 is SGHDT and CDR2 is YYEEEE. The ends were cut back, 1 base at V and 4 bases at J, with 4 bases in the middle. The CDR3 sequence is CASSLIADTQYF. CDR3 sequence (DNA): TGTGCCAGCAGCTTGATCGCAGATACGCAGTATTTT.

The V gene is TRBV10-3, the J gene TRBJ1-5; possible D gene TRBD1, 5 bases. This CDR3 has 13 residues. The V and J ends lost 5 bases and 7 bases respectively, with 12 bases between them. Germline V gives CDR1 ENHRY, CDR2 SYGVKD. The CDR3 reads CAISRGEGQPQHF. In DNA, the CDR3 is TGTGCCATCAGTCGGGGGGAGGGCCAGCCCCAGCATTTT.

The sample holds a few counts of this clone. The DNA for the CDR3 is TGTGCCAGCAGCCAAAACGGGGGGAGCTCCTACAATGAGCAGTTCTTC. It yields the protein CASSQNGGSSYNEQFF. The chain links TRBV7-8 to TRBJ2-1, with TRBD2 matching over 7 bases. V lost 5 bases and J lost 0; bases outside the gene matches: 7. CDR1 is SGHVS, CDR2 FQNEAQ, per germline. The CDR3 runs 16 residues.

This chain links TRBV4-1 with TRBJ2-5, with 10 bases lining up with TRBD1. V lost 6 bases to trimming and J lost 5 bases; unmatched junction nucleotides: 6. In germline, CDR1 is MGHRA, CDR2 YSYEKL. This CDR3 has 14 residues. CDR3 amino acids: CASRRQGARETQYF. For the CDR3, the DNA is TGCGCCAGCAGACGACAGGGGGCGCGGGAGACCCAGTACTTC.

This chain uses TRBV29-1 with TRBJ2-1; 10 bases line up with TRBD2. The germline CDR1 and CDR2 sequences are SQVTM and ANQGSEA. The V segment lost 6 bases and the J segment 9 bases; nucleotides outside the gene matches: 14. The CDR3 extends over 15 amino acids. This CDR3 is CSVGASGSRVGEQFF. The CDR3 DNA is TGCAGCGTCGGAGCTAGCGGGAGTCGAGTTGGTGAGCAGTTCTTC.

CDR3: CASGQPNTEAFF. The CDR3, as DNA: TGTGCCAGCGGACAGCCGAACACTGAAGCTTTCTTT. J is TRBJ1-1 and V is TRBV6-6; D is possibly TRBD1 (6 bases). The CDR3 is made up of 12 amino acids. V was shortened by 8 bases and J by 1 base, with 8 bases between the two germline ends. Germline V lookup: CDR1 MNHNY, CDR2 SVGAGI (reference sequence).

The sample holds one count of this clone. This chain joins TRBV6-4 and TRBJ1-6; 10 bases map to TRBD1. The germline CDR1 and CDR2 sequences are MRHNA and SNTAGT. V dropped 5 bases and J dropped 8; count of bases not matched to a gene: 18. This CDR3 is built from 19 residues. CDR3 sequence reads: CASSQGGLRQGARDSPLHF. The CDR3 bases are TGTGCCAGCAGTCAGGGGGGGTTAAGACAGGGGGCACGGGATTCACCCCTCCACTTT.

This clone was observed a handful of times. As DNA, the CDR3 is TGTGCCAGCAGCGCGAACAGGGCTGGAAACACCATATATTTT. It yields the protein CASSANRAGNTIYF. This chain links TRBV7-2 with TRBJ1-3; a weak D match, TRBD1 (6 bases). Per germline, CDR1 SGHTA and CDR2 FQGNSA. Trimming left V 5 bases short and J 2 bases short, with 10 bases between. The CDR3 length is 14 residues.

This chain uses TRBV28 with TRBJ2-7, with a tentative D call TRBD1 (5 bases). CDR1 and CDR2 from the germline V gene are MDHEN and SYDVKM. The CDR3 consists of 11 residues. The CDR3 DNA sequence: TGTGTCAGCAGTTCCTCAGGGGAGCAGTACGTC. Protein: CVSSSSGEQYV.

The CDR3 sequence is CASSREGRETQYF. CDR3 DNA sequence: TGTGCCAGCAGTCGGGAAGGGAGAGAGACCCAGTACTTC. This chain joins TRBV6-4 and TRBJ2-5; tentative D call: TRBD2 (5 bases). This CDR3 comprises 13 residues. Germline CDR1 MRHNA, CDR2 SNTAGT. Trimming stripped 5 bases from V and 4 bases from J, with 11 bases between.

The chain has TRBV19 and TRBJ1-4; 9 bases line up with TRBD1. CDR3 length equals 14 residues. With V trimmed by 6 bases and J by 8 bases, 7 bases remained unmatched. Germline V gene sequence: CDR1 LNHDA, CDR2 SQIVND (reference sequence). CDR3 DNA: TGTGCCAGTAGCCCGGGACAGGGAGGCGAAAAACTGTTTTTT. Translation: CASSPGQGGEKLFF.

V usage is TRBV21-1 and J usage is TRBJ2-7; the table assigns TRBD2, which was not confirmed against the DNA. TRBV21-1 is given as a pseudogene. The CDR3 is 16 residues long. CDR3 DNA: TGTGCCAGCAGCAAAGGCAGACTAGCGGGAGGTTCCGAGCAGTACGTC. This translates into CASSKGRLAGGSEQYV.

The rearrangement uses TRBV27 and TRBJ2-5; 8 bases fit TRBD2. Germline CDR1 is MNHEY and CDR2 is SMNVEV (reference sequence). The CDR3 spans 19 residues. Germline trimming cut 5 bases from V and 5 bases from J; bases unmatched to any gene: 22. Here the CDR3 DNA reads TGTGCCAGCAGTCCGACAAAATGGACTAGCCTAGGGGCGGGGGAGACCCAGTACTTC. Residues: CASSPTKWTSLGAGETQYF.

The chain is built from TRBV19 and TRBJ2-6, with 12 bases fitting TRBD1. This CDR3 contains 17 residues. With 7 bases clipped from V and 3 bases from J, the junction kept 7 bases outside the gene matches. In germline, CDR1 is LNHDA, CDR2 SQIVND (reference sequence). The CDR3 DNA sequence: TGTGCCAGTACCGCGGGACAGGGGGCGGATGGGGCCAACGTCCTGACTTTC. This translates into CASTAGQGADGANVLTF.

The chain combines TRBV4-2 with TRBJ2-5; D not resolved. TRBJ2-7 matches the DNA end more closely, so the J call is doubtful. This CDR3 is 16 amino acids long. The germline gives CDR1 LGHNA, CDR2 YNFKEQ. The chain's CDR3 is CASSQDRPPGTNEQYF. The CDR3 DNA reads TGTGCCAGCAGCCAAGATCGACCCCCGGGTACCAACGAGCAGTACTTC.

CDR3 in DNA: TGCAGCGTTGAAGGACAGGCAAGCACAGATACGCAGTATTTT. Encoded protein: CSVEGQASTDTQYF. The chain employs TRBV29-1 and TRBJ2-3, with a tentative D call TRBD1 (6 bases). CDR1 SQVTM and CDR2 ANQGSEA come from the germline V gene. The CDR3 spans 14 residues. Deletions cut 1 base from V and 0 bases from J, with 8 bases between.

The rearrangement uses TRBV6-1 and TRBJ2-1, with 9 bases fitting TRBD1. Per germline, CDR1 MNHNS and CDR2 SASEGT. Germline trimming cut 2 bases from V and 6 bases from J; bases unmatched to any gene: 2. The length of the CDR3 is 14 residues. The CDR3, as DNA: TGTGCCAGCAGTGAAAGGGGACAGGGCAATGAGCAGTTCTTC. Translating it yields CASSERGQGNEQFF.

This chain connects TRBV7-6 to TRBJ2-1; TRBD2 matches 8 bases. V was clipped by 6 bases and J by 6 bases; unmatched bases: 10. CDR3 size: 15 residues. Germline loops: CDR1 SGHVS, CDR2 FNYEAQ. The CDR3 loop reads CASRLIAGTFNEQFF. The CDR3 DNA is TGTGCCAGCAGACTAATAGCGGGAACTTTCAATGAGCAGTTCTTC.

The V and J genes are TRBV10-3 and TRBJ2-7; 8 nucleotides align to TRBD2. V gave up 8 bases and J gave up 2 bases; unmatched junction bases: 8. CDR1 and CDR2 (germline): ENHRY, SYGVKD. The CDR3 totals 14 residues. The CDR3 bases are TGTGCCATCTCGGGGGCGGGACTAGCCTACGAGCAGTACTTC. Protein product: CAISGAGLAYEQYF.

This chain uses TRBV4-3 with TRBJ1-2; D remains ambiguous. Germline CDR1 reads LGHNA; CDR2 reads YSLEER. The CDR3 loop spans 15 amino acids. The V end was cut by 0 bases, the J end by 7 bases, with 15 bases between. CDR3 amino acids: CASSQDETFHSGYTF. Here the CDR3 DNA reads TGCGCCAGCAGCCAAGATGAGACATTTCATTCTGGCTACACCTTC.

The rearrangement joins TRBV11-3 to TRBJ2-5; tentatively, D is TRBD2 (5 bases). The CDR3 contains 15 residues. Trimming took off 5 bases at V and 2 bases at J, with 15 bases between the two ends. The germline gives CDR1 SGHNT, CDR2 YENEEA. The CDR3 bases are TGTGCCAGCAGCCCTGGAGGTCTCCAACAAGAGACCCAGTACTTC. This encodes CASSPGGLQQETQYF.